This T cell receptor beta chain appears in the sequencing data of a study of blood T cell repertoires in COVID-19. For the study at large: The origin of the acute and convalescent COVID-19 samples was the United States, Italy and Spain.

This CDR3 is 18 amino acids long. The germline V gene has CDR1 LNHDA and CDR2 SQIVND (reference sequence). The ends lost 8 bases at V and 4 bases at J; junction bases unmatched: 17. Here immunoSEQ multiplex PCR was the method, and the copy in TCRdb shows in-frame clones only, minus some. The top ten hold roughly 1.6% of the sample, which has approximately 110,000 clones, over 70% seen once. The chain couples TRBV19 to TRBJ2-2, with 9 bases aligning to TRBD2. This TCR was sampled from a man aged 45-65 years with acute or convalescent COVID-19. Sequencing input: peripheral blood. As DNA, the CDR3 is TGTGCCAGTTGGAGTCGGTCGCTAGCGGGGTCTATCACCGGGGAGCTGTTTTTT. Protein: CASWSRSLAGSITGELFF.